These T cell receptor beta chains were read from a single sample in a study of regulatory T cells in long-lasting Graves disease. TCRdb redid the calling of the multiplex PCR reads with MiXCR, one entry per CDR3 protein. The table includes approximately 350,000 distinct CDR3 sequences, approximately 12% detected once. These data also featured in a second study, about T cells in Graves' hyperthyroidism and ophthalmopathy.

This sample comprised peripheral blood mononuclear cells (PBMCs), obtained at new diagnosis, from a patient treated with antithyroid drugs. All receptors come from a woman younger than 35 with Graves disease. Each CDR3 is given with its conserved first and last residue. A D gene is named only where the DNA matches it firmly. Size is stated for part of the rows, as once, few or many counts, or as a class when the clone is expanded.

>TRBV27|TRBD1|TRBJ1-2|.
TGTGCCAGCAGTGGGACAGGGGCCGGGAACACCTTC
CASSGTGAGNTF
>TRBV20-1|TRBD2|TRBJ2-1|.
TGCAGTGCTAACGGCGGGAGGTTCGAGAATGAGCAGTTCTTC
CSANGGRFENEQFF
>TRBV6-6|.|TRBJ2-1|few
TGTGCCAGCAGTTACTCGTCCACGAACAATGAGCAGTTCTTC
CASSYSSTNNEQFF
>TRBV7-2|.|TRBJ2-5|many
TGTGCCAGCAGCCCCCCCGGCACCCCAAGGACCCAGTACTTC
CASSPPGTPRTQYF
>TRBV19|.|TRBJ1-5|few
TGTGCCAGTAGTATTGGCAGAGAACACAATCAGCCCCAGCATTTT
CASSIGREHNQPQHF
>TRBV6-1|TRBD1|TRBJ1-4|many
TGTGCCAGCAGTCGGCTTACAGGGGACAATGAAAAACTGTTTTTT
CASSRLTGDNEKLFF
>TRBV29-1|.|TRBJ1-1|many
TGCAGCGTTGAAGTGAGGGAAACTGAAGCTTTCTTT
CSVEVRETEAFF
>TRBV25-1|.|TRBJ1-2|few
TGTGCCAGCAGAGGAATCGGGACCAAGTCATATGGCTACACCTTC
CASRGIGTKSYGYTF
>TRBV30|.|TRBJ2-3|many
TGTGCCAAAGGGGGGAGCACAGATACGCAGTATTTT
CAKGGSTDTQYF
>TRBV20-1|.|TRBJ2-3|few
TGCAGTGCTTCCCCACGCACAGATACGCAGTATTTT
CSASPRTDTQYF
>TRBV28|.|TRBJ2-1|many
TGTGCCAGCACCCCGTCGGGGAAAATATACAATGAGCAGTTCTTC
CASTPSGKIYNEQFF
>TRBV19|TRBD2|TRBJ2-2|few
TGTGCCAGTAGTTTTGGAGCGGGAGGGTACACCGGGGAGCTGTTTTTT
CASSFGAGGYTGELFF
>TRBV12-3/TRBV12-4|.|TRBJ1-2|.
TGTGCCAGTCAAGCCGAGCGGGTCTATGGCTACACCTTC
CASQAERVYGYTF
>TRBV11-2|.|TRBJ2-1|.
TGTGCCAGCAGCTCCGAACCAGGCAATGAGCAGCTCTTC
CASSSEPGNEQLF
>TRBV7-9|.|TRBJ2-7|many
TGTGCCAGCAGCCGAACTCCCTCCTACGAGCAGTACTTC
CASSRTPSYEQYF
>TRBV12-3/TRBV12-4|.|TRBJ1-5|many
TGTGCCAGCAGTTTCCCCAATAGCAATCAGCCCCAGCATTTT
CASSFPNSNQPQHF
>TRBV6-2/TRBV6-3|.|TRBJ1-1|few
TGTGCCAGCAGTGGCCGTGGAACGAGTGCCACTGAAGCTTTCTTT
CASSGRGTSATEAFF
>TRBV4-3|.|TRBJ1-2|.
TGCGCCAGCAGCCAAGAAATTCTGAACCCCTATGGCTACACCTTC
CASSQEILNPYGYTF
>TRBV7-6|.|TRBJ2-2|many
TGTGCCAGCAGCCCCGTGAACACCGGGGAGCTGTTTTTT
CASSPVNTGELFF
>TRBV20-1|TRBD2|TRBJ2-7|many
TGCAGTGCTAGTATTAGCGGGAGGGGATCCTACGAGCAGTACTTC
CSASISGRGSYEQYF
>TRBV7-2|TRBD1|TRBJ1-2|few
TGTGCCAGCAGCTCTAGGACAGGAGACCTTCGTGGCTACACCTTC
CASSSRTGDLRGYTF
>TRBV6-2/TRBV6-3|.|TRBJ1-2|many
TGTGCCACCTCGTACGGGTTTGGATACTATGGCTACACCTTC
CATSYGFGYYGYTF
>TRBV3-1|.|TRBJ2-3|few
TGTGCCAGCAGCCTACAATCCACGCAGTATTTT
CASSLQSTQYF
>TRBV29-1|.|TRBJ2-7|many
TGCAGCGTTGAAGATGGGCAGGGCGACGAGCAGTACTTC
CSVEDGQGDEQYF
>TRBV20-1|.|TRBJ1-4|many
TGCAGTGCTAGAGATCTCAGCAGGGAGGAAGAAAAACTGTTTTTT
CSARDLSREEEKLFF
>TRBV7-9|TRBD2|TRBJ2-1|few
TGTGCCAGCAGCGAACGAAAACGAAGGAGCGGGATTTCCTACAATGAGCAGTTCTTC
CASSERKRRSGISYNEQFF
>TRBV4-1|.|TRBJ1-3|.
TGCGCCAGCAGCCAAGCAACGACCTCTGGAAACACCATATATTTT
CASSQATTSGNTIYF
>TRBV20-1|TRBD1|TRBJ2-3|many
TGCAGTGTCCGGGACAGGAGCACAGATACGCAGTATTTT
CSVRDRSTDTQYF